This TCR beta chain was retrieved from a study of CD8 T cells in Susac syndrome. The germline V gene has CDR1 SGHRS and CDR2 YFSETQ. The CDR3 has 12 residues. V lost 4 bases, J lost 8 bases, and 12 bases lay in between. Under recently defined diagnostic criteria, the patients with Susac syndrome qualified as having definite or probable disease. With random hexamers, reverse transcription was performed on about 0.5 to 1 ug of RNA. The TCR beta CDR3 was amplified by immunoSEQ multiplex PCR across 54 Vbeta, 13 Jbeta. TCRdb analysed the immunoSEQ multiplex PCR reads with MiXCR anew, one entry per CDR3 protein. Of approximately 49,000 distinct CDR3 sequences in the sample, 95% are singletons; the top ten hold roughly 0.8%.

Sequencing was carried out using CD8+ T cells from PBMCs. This sequence was found in a human donor with Susac syndrome. The chain is built from TRBV5-1 and TRBJ1-2, with D uncertain. The CDR3 sequence is CASSPELGGYTF. In DNA form, the CDR3 reads TGCGCCAGCAGCCCGGAGTTGGGGGGCTACACCTTC.